The entry below gives a single T cell receptor beta chain sequence along with its context. Germline trimming cut 6 bases from V and 0 bases from J; bases unmatched to any gene: 1. CDR1 is WNHNN, CDR2 SYGVQD, per germline (reference sequence). The CDR3 runs to 14 residues. This sample stems from a study of cytomegalovirus exposure and HLA in healthy donors. As for the study in general: The study's early data release held about 85 million unique TCRs from HLA-typed donors. Researchers found that roughly 80% of under 450 genotyped donors fell within the Caucasian-associated ancestry cluster.

PCR involved 60 Vbeta and 13 Jbeta primers. Libraries were prepared by immunoSEQ multiplex PCR; TCRdb keeps only in-frame clonotypes and omits some of them. The table shows roughly 160,000 clones, with over 80% occurring only once. The sequence derives from a boy under 10 years old in good health and CMV-seronegative. Sequenced input: PBMCs. The chain carries TRBV10-1 and TRBJ2-2, with 7 bases identical to TRBD1. The CDR3 DNA reads TGCGCCAGCAGCGGGACAGCGAACACCGGGGAGCTGTTTTTT. Translation gives CASSGTANTGELFF.